This TCR beta chain was profiled in a study of blood T cell dynamics during melanoma immunotherapy. Whole-study context: First-line therapy was either pembrolizumab or nivolumab with ipilimumab for metastatic melanoma.

General study findings and limits: Whether repertoire-driving clones were melanoma-specific could not be determined.

The table came from immunoSEQ multiplex PCR; TCRdb's copy has only in-frame clones and leaves some out. The sample contains 25,000 to 30,000 clones, 75% to 90% of which appear only once. Time point of the sample: week 3, after first cycle of checkpoint inhibitor. Apart from a couple of fast progressors, RECIST 1.1 response was judged 12 weeks post-infusion. Patients with prior systemic cancer treatment, concomitant immunosuppressants, or other active malignancies were excluded. As for this clone: Its antigen is unknown.

The clonotype was recovered from a human donor with melanoma. The starting material was blood, obtained from a patient treated with checkpoint blockade.

The CDR3 reads CASSLDTIYNEQFF. The CDR3 DNA sequence: TGTGCCAGCAGCTTAGATACGATTTACAATGAGCAGTTCTTC. J is TRBJ2-1 and V is TRBV7-2; D is uncertain. Per the germline V gene, CDR1 is SGHTA and CDR2 is FQGNSA. The CDR3 is made up of 14 amino acids. The V end was cut by 1 base, the J end by 4 bases, with 8 bases between. Supplemented by reference TRBV7-2 and TRBJ2-1, the full variable domain reads GAGVSQSPSNKVTEKGKDVELRCDPISGHTALYWYRQSLGQGLEFLIYFQGNSAPDKSGLPSDRFSAERTGGSVSTLTIQRTQQEDSAVYLCASSLDTIYNEQFFGPGTRLTVL.